This T cell receptor (beta chain) was sequenced in a study of blood T cell repertoires in COVID-19. Turning to the study itself: T cells, B-cell-depleted T cells, or PBMCs supplied cDNA or gDNA.

This CDR3 has 14 amino acids. From germline, CDR1 is SGHRS and CDR2 YFSETQ. The germline V and J ends were trimmed by 4 bases and 2 bases, with 11 bases remaining between them. Participant ages covered roughly 18 to 89 years across about two dozen US areas. Membership in each cohort depended on participant-reported clinical history. Here immunoSEQ multiplex PCR was the method, and the copy in TCRdb shows in-frame clones only, minus some. The sample has around 250,000 clones; 85% to 90% are singletons. This TCR derives from a woman under 40 with acute COVID-19. The rearrangement uses TRBV5-1 and TRBJ2-3; D is perhaps TRBD1 (5 bases). The sequenced sample consisted of PBMCs or T cells enriched from blood (not recorded which). The CDR3 nucleotides read TGCGCCAGCAGCCTGACAGTTTCCACAGATACGCAGTATTTT. Amino acid sequence: CASSLTVSTDTQYF.